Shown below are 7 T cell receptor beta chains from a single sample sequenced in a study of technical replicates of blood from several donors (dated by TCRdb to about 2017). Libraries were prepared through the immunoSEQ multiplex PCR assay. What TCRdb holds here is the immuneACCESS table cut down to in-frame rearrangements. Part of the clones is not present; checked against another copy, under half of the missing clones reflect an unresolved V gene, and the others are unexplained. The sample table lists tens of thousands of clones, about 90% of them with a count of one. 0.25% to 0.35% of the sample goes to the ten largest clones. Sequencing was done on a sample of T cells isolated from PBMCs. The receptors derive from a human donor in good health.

CDR3 residues: CASSTDRDIPNYGYTF. The CDR3 bases are TGTGCCAGCAGCACTGACCGGGATATCCCGAACTATGGCTACACCTTC. The gene calls are TRBV11-2 and TRBJ1-2; unclear D gene. The CDR3 spans 16 residues. Germline V gene data show CDR1 as SGHAT and CDR2 as FQNNGV. Trimming left V 5 bases short and J 2 bases short, with 18 bases between.

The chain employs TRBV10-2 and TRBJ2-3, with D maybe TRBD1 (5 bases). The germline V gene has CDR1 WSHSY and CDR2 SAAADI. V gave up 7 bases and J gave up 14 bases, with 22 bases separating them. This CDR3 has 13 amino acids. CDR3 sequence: CASIGRDILGWYF. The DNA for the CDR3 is TGCGCCAGCATAGGCAGGGATATACTGGGCTGGTATTTT.

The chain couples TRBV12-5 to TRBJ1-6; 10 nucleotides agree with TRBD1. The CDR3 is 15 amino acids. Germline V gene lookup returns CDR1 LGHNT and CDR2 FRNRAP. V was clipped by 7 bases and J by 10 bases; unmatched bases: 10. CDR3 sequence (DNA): TGTGCTAGTGCCAGGGGGGGGACAGGGGAGTCACCCCTCCACTTT. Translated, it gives CASARGGTGESPLHF. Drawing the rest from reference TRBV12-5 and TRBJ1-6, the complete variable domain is DARVTQTPRHKVTEMGQEVTMRCQPILGHNTVFWYRQTMMQGLELLAYFRNRAPLDDSGMPKDRFSAEMPDATLATLKIQPSEPRDSAVYFCASARGGTGESPLHFGNGTRLTVT.

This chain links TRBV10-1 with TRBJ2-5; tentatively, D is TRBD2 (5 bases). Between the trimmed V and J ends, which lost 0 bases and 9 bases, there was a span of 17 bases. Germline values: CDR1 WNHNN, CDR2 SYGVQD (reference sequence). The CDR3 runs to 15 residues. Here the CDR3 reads CASSESKIVGEPQYF. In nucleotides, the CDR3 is TGCGCCAGCAGTGAGTCGAAGATCGTCGGGGAGCCCCAGTACTTC.

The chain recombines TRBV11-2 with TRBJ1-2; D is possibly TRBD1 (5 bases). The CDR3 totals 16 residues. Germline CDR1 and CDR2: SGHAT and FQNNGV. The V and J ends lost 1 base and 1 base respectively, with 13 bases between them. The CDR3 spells CASSLAGRVLNYGYTF. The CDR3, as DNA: TGTGCCAGCAGCTTAGCTGGCAGGGTGCTTAACTATGGCTACACCTTC. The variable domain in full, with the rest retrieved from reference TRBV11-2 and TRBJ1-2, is EAGVAQSPRYKIIEKRQSVAFWCNPISGHATLYWYQQILGQGPKLLIQFQNNGVVDDSQLPKDRFSAERLKGVDSTLKIQPAKLEDSAVYLCASSLAGRVLNYGYTFGSGTRLTVV.

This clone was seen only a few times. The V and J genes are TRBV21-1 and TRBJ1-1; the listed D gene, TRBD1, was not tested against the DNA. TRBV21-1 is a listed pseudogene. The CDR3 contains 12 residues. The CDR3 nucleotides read TGTGCCAGCAGCAAAGGGCAGGGCCTAGCTTTCTTT. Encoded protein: CASSKGQGLAFF.

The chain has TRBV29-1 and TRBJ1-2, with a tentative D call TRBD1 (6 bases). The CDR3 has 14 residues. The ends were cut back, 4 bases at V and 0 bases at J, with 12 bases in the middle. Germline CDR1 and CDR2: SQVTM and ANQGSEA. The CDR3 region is CSVGWDTTNYGYTF. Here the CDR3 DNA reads TGCAGCGTTGGATGGGACACCACTAACTATGGCTACACCTTC.